This entry lists 32 T cell receptor beta chains sequenced from one sample in a study of shared clonotypes between healthy human individuals. Sequenced by immunoSEQ multiplex PCR; TCRdb stores in-frame clones only, minus some. The sample records about 380,000 clones, about 96% being singletons. Input material: memory CD8+ T cells sorted from blood. Subset of the sample: CD45RO+ cells pooled with CCR7-negative TemRA cells. These receptors were taken from a man aged 25-40 years in good health.

This clone occurred once. The chain employs TRBV28 and TRBJ2-6; the D gene is possibly TRBD1 (8 bases). Germline V gene lookup returns CDR1 MDHEN and CDR2 SYDVKM. The CDR3 consists of 17 residues. V lost 5 bases to trimming and J lost 0 bases, with 14 bases between them. The CDR3 here is CASSGTGLGSGANVLTF. The CDR3 coding sequence is TGTGCCAGCAGTGGGACAGGACTAGGCTCTGGGGCCAACGTCCTGACTTTC.

This chain uses TRBV29-1 with TRBJ2-7; TRBD1 aligns across 9 bases. Germline CDR1 is SQVTM and CDR2 is ANQGSEA. The CDR3 spans 13 residues. Germline trimming cut 5 bases from V and 1 base from J; bases unmatched to any gene: 3. The CDR3 DNA reads as TGCAGCGTTAGGACAGGGGCGTCCTACGAGCAGTACTTC. It translates to CSVRTGASYEQYF.

This clone occurred a few times. This chain joins TRBV27 and TRBJ1-2; D is possibly TRBD1 (6 bases). Germline V CDR1 and CDR2: MNHEY, SMNVEV (reference sequence). The CDR3 extends over 16 amino acids. V lost 0 bases and J lost 8, with 19 bases in between. The CDR3 is CASSLSGMMSGAGYTF. The CDR3, as DNA: TGTGCCAGCAGTTTATCGGGGATGATGTCGGGGGCGGGCTACACCTTC.

The genes are TRBV6-5 and TRBJ2-1, with TRBD2 matching over 8 bases. Losses at the gene ends were 2 bases for V and 0 bases for J; bases not matched to a gene: 3. The CDR3 loop spans 16 amino acids. Germline V gives CDR1 MNHEY, CDR2 SVGAGI. CDR3 DNA: TGTGCCAGCAGTTACCTAGCGGGCCGCTCCTACAATGAGCAGTTCTTC. Its translation: CASSYLAGRSYNEQFF.

V gene TRBV5-5 combines with J gene TRBJ2-7; no clear D gene. The V gene's germline CDR1 is SGHKS and CDR2 YYEKEE (reference sequence). This CDR3 is built from 12 residues. V lost 4 bases and J lost 6, with 11 bases in between. CDR3 residues: CASSESLVEQYF. For the CDR3, the DNA is TGTGCCAGCAGCGAGTCTCTTGTCGAGCAGTACTTC.

About this clone: The junction departs from germline at one end; a sequencing error may be responsible. V is TRBV2 and J is TRBJ1-2, with D uncertain. Looked up from germline, CDR1 is SNHLY and CDR2 is FYNNEI. CDR3 length equals 13 residues. CDR3 coding DNA: TGTGCCAGCAGGTACGGCCTTAACTATAGCTACACCTTC. Translating gives CASRYGLNYSYTF.

This chain joins TRBV7-9 and TRBJ2-7; 8 bases fit TRBD2. V lost 6 bases to trimming and J lost 6 bases; unmatched junction nucleotides: 10. The CDR3 extends over 14 amino acids. CDR1 and CDR2 (germline): SEHNR, FQNEAQ (reference sequence). The CDR3 bases are TGTGCCAGCAGTTTAAATAGCGGGATAGGCGAGCAGTACTTC. It translates to CASSLNSGIGEQYF.

V and J are TRBV2 and TRBJ1-1, with TRBD1 as a possible D gene (5 bases). The length of the CDR3 is 13 residues. Trimming took off 3 bases at V and 4 bases at J, with 9 bases between the two ends. The germline CDR1 and CDR2 sequences are SNHLY and FYNNEI. The CDR3 DNA sequence: TGTGCCAGCAGTGAGGGTAGGGGCACTGAAGCTTTCTTT. Encoded protein: CASSEGRGTEAFF.

The chain is built from TRBV25-1 and TRBJ1-4; weak D call: TRBD1 (5 bases). V was clipped by 6 bases and J by 0 bases, with 14 bases between them. The CDR3 sequence is 16 residues long. Germline lookup yields CDR1 MGHDK and CDR2 SYGVNS. In DNA, the CDR3 is TGTGCCAGCAGCCCCCTCTGGGGGGCAACTAATGAAAAACTGTTTTTT. Its translation: CASSPLWGATNEKLFF.

A remark on this clone: The sample holds other DNA sequences that translate to the same CDR3. The CDR3 nucleotides are TGTGCCAGCAGCTTAGCGGGGGCCGGAAACACCATATATTTT. The encoded protein is CASSLAGAGNTIYF. V and J are TRBV7-9 and TRBJ1-3, with D perhaps TRBD1 (6 bases). V lost 0 bases and J lost 4, with 7 bases in between. This CDR3 region has 14 residues. CDR1 and CDR2 from the germline V gene are SEHNR and FQNEAQ (reference sequence).

The chain employs TRBV4-2 and TRBJ1-2; D may be TRBD1 (5 bases). The V and J ends lost 3 bases and 3 bases respectively, with 14 bases between them. Germline values: CDR1 LGHNA, CDR2 YNFKEQ. The CDR3 has 15 amino acids. The CDR3 DNA is TGTGCCAGCAGCCAGCCTGACAGCAACTACTATGGCTACACCTTC. This encodes CASSQPDSNYYGYTF.

The genes are TRBV30 and TRBJ1-2; 7 nucleotides match TRBD1. Germline V CDR1 and CDR2: GTSNPN, SVGIG (reference sequence). V shed 8 bases and J 2 bases; nucleotides not matched to a gene: 8. CDR3 length equals 13 residues. The CDR3 nucleotides are TGTGCCGGACAGGCCCTCCTGAACTATGGCTACACCTTC. Encoded protein: CAGQALLNYGYTF.

The V call is TRBV4-1, the J call TRBJ1-4; D gene ambiguous. The germline V gene has CDR1 MGHRA and CDR2 YSYEKL. Trimming removed 0 bases from V and 7 bases from J, with 12 bases in between. This CDR3 is built from 15 residues. DNA for the CDR3: TGCGCCAGCAGCCAAGATTTGGGGATGGGTGAAAAACTGTTTTTT. Translation: CASSQDLGMGEKLFF.

For this clone: A junction end diverges from the germline sequence, so it may reflect a read error. The chain uses TRBV30 and TRBJ1-3, with D unresolved. Germline CDR1 GTSNPN, CDR2 SVGIG (reference sequence). The CDR3 runs to 12 residues. DNA for the CDR3: TGTGCCGGGAGGGTCCCAACTCAAACCATATATTTT. Translated: CAGRVPTQTIYF.

This chain connects TRBV6-5 to TRBJ1-2; D call uncertain. The CDR3 has 13 amino acids. Trimming cost V 0 bases and J 2 bases, with 4 bases left between them. Germline values: CDR1 MNHEY, CDR2 SVGAGI. CDR3 DNA sequence: TGTGCCAGCAGTTACTCCCCCAACTATGGCTACACCTTC. Encoded protein: CASSYSPNYGYTF.

This chain's CDR3 is CASSLGGPRKMNTEAFF. The CDR3 DNA sequence: TGTGCCAGCAGTTTAGGGGGCCCGAGAAAGATGAACACTGAAGCTTTCTTT. V gene TRBV28 combines with J gene TRBJ1-1; possible D gene TRBD1, 6 bases. The V gene's germline CDR1 is MDHEN and CDR2 SYDVKM. V gave up 2 bases and J gave up 0 bases, with 16 bases separating them. This CDR3 is 17 amino acids long.

The chain links TRBV19 to TRBJ2-7, with D unresolved. The germline CDR1 and CDR2 sequences are LNHDA and SQIVND (reference sequence). The CDR3 is 13 amino acids. With 3 bases removed from V and 4 bases from J, the gap between germline ends came to 10 bases. In DNA form, the CDR3 reads TGTGCCAGTAGTATCTCGGCTGGATACGAGCAGTACTTC. It codes for CASSISAGYEQYF. The full variable domain, its missing parts supplied by reference TRBV19 and TRBJ2-7, is DGGITQSPKYLFRKEGQNVTLSCEQNLNHDAMYWYRQDPGQGLRLIYYSQIVNDFQKGDIAEGYSVSREKKESFPLTVTSAQKNPTAFYLCASSISAGYEQYFGPGTRLTVT.

V is TRBV28 and J is TRBJ1-1, with a weak D call TRBD1 (5 bases). Trimming shortened V by 5 bases and J by 2 bases, and 9 bases separated the two germline ends. The CDR3 length is 13 residues. The V gene's germline CDR1 is MDHEN and CDR2 SYDVKM. The CDR3 reads CASSPQGNTEAFF. The CDR3 nucleotides are TGTGCCAGCAGTCCCCAGGGTAACACTGAAGCTTTCTTT.

This chain uses TRBV14 with TRBJ2-5; D ambiguous. In germline, CDR1 is SGHDN, CDR2 FVKESK. V was cut by 1 base and J by 5 bases, with 5 bases left in between. This CDR3 is 12 amino acids long. In DNA form, the CDR3 reads TGTGCCAGCAGCCAAGTTTCGGAGACCCAGTACTTC. Amino acid sequence: CASSQVSETQYF.

The J gene is TRBJ1-5, the V gene TRBV7-8; the D gene is possibly TRBD1 (5 bases). V lost 1 base and J lost 11, with 9 bases in between. Germline V gene data show CDR1 as SGHVS and CDR2 as FQNEAQ. The CDR3 is 12 residues long. CDR3 region: CASSLGGKSQHF. In DNA form, the CDR3 reads TGTGCCAGCAGCTTAGGGGGGAAATCCCAGCATTTT. Looking up the rest from reference TRBV7-8 and TRBJ1-5 gives the full variable domain: GAGVSQSPRYKVAKRGQDVALRCDPISGHVSLFWYQQALGQGPEFLTYFQNEAQLDKSGLPSDRFFAERPEGSVSTLKIQRTQQEDSAVYLCASSLGGKSQHFGDGTRLSIL.

The chain carries TRBV28 and TRBJ2-3, with a tentative D call TRBD2 (6 bases). V lost 5 bases and J lost 1, with 13 bases in between. The length of the CDR3 is 15 residues. Germline V lookup: CDR1 MDHEN, CDR2 SYDVKM. The CDR3 nucleotides are TGTGCCAGCAGTCCTCTAGGAGGGGGCACAGATACGCAGTATTTT. It is translated as CASSPLGGGTDTQYF.

J is TRBJ2-1 and V is TRBV7-9; either TRBD1 or TRBD2 may fit D (7 bases each). The germline V and J ends were trimmed by 1 base and 5 bases, with 18 bases remaining between them. The CDR3 is 17 amino acids. Germline CDR1 and CDR2: SEHNR and FQNEAQ (reference sequence). CDR3 bases: TGTGCCAGCAGCTTAGTCGTCGCCAGGGGGGGCGACAATGAGCAGTTCTTC. This codes for CASSLVVARGGDNEQFF.

This rearrangement joins TRBV28 to TRBJ2-1, with TRBD2 matching over 15 bases. CDR1 and CDR2 (germline): MDHEN, SYDVKM. V gave up 7 bases and J gave up 0 bases; unmatched junction bases: 4. This CDR3 is 17 amino acids long. The DNA for the CDR3 is TGTGCCAGCATAGGGACTAGCGGGAGGTCCTCCTACAATGAGCAGTTCTTC. Its translation: CASIGTSGRSSYNEQFF.

This clone was detected once. The V gene is TRBV14, the J gene TRBJ2-1; 7 positions match TRBD1. J was trimmed by 7 bases and V by 0 bases; bases with no gene match: 6. Per germline, CDR1 SGHDN and CDR2 FVKESK. This CDR3 region has 15 residues. The CDR3 here is CASSQEDRYRNEQFF. Written as DNA, the CDR3 is TGTGCCAGCAGCCAAGAGGACAGGTATAGGAATGAGCAGTTCTTC. The entire variable domain, with the rest obtained from reference TRBV14 and TRBJ2-1, is as follows: EAGVTQFPSHSVIEKGQTVTLRCDPISGHDNLYWYRRVMGKEIKFLLHFVKESKQDESGMPNNRFLAERTGGTYSTLKVQPAELEDSGVYFCASSQEDRYRNEQFFGPGTRLTVL.

This clone appeared once. The rearrangement uses TRBV2 and TRBJ1-6, with no clear D. The CDR3 runs 13 residues. The germline V and J ends were trimmed by 6 bases and 4 bases, with 7 bases remaining between them. The V gene's germline CDR1 is SNHLY and CDR2 FYNNEI. CDR3: CASRRVYNSPLHF. CDR3 nucleotides: TGTGCCAGCAGGAGGGTATATAATTCACCCCTCCACTTT.

The rearrangement joins TRBV7-8 to TRBJ1-1; no clear D gene. This CDR3 has 13 residues. Trimming cost V 1 base and J 11 bases, with 14 bases left between them. Germline assignment: CDR1 SGHVS and CDR2 FQNEAQ. In DNA form, the CDR3 reads TGTGCCAGCAGCTTAGAGTGGGCAGCTGGTGCTTTCTTT. Protein product: CASSLEWAAGAFF.

As to this clone: This CDR3 is also generated by other DNA sequences in the sample. The rearrangement links TRBV4-2 to TRBJ2-7; 11 nucleotides align to TRBD2. There are 16 residues in the CDR3. Germline V gene sequence: CDR1 LGHNA, CDR2 YNFKEQ. V shed 3 bases and J 3 bases; nucleotides not matched to a gene: 7. The CDR3 loop reads CASSQGRLAGSYEQYF. The CDR3 nucleotides read TGTGCCAGCAGCCAGGGTCGACTAGCGGGAAGCTACGAGCAGTACTTC.

The V and J genes are TRBV7-2 and TRBJ2-7, with a tentative D call TRBD2 (7 bases). CDR3 length: 14 residues. The germline V gene has CDR1 SGHTA and CDR2 FQGNSA. The V and J ends lost 2 bases and 3 bases respectively, with 11 bases between them. CDR3 in DNA: TGTGCCAGCAGCTTACGGGGGGCCGGCTACGAGCAGTACTTC. Its translation: CASSLRGAGYEQYF.

This clone was detected only once. This chain uses TRBV2 with TRBJ2-3; D unresolved. Trimming cost V 2 bases and J 7 bases, with 1 base left between them. The length of the CDR3 is 10 residues. CDR1 is SNHLY, CDR2 FYNNEI, per germline. The CDR3 is CASSENTQYF. The CDR3 DNA sequence: TGTGCCAGCAGTGAAAATACGCAGTATTTT.

The genes are TRBV6-5 and TRBJ1-1, with no clear D. Germline CDR1 reads MNHEY; CDR2 reads SVGAGI. The CDR3 covers 11 residues. V lost 6 bases, J lost 4 bases, and 6 bases lay in between. CDR3 sequence reads: CASRDSTEAFF. In DNA form, the CDR3 reads TGTGCCAGCAGGGATAGCACTGAAGCTTTCTTT.

This chain joins TRBV6-1 and TRBJ2-1; the match to TRBD1 covers 9 bases. Germline lookup yields CDR1 MNHNS and CDR2 SASEGT. J lost 2 bases, V lost 2 bases, and 4 bases had no gene match. This CDR3 comprises 16 residues. The CDR3 coding sequence is TGTGCCAGCAGTGAAAGGACAGGGGTCCCCTACAATGAGCAGTTCTTC. It translates to CASSERTGVPYNEQFF.

The chain employs TRBV7-9 and TRBJ2-5; 8 bases map to TRBD2. The V gene's germline CDR1 is SEHNR and CDR2 FQNEAQ (reference sequence). This CDR3 comprises 13 residues. The J segment lost 5 bases and the V segment lost 4 bases, leaving 3 bases of the junction unmatched. CDR3 sequence (DNA): TGTGCCAGCAGCTGGCGGGAGGCGGAGACCCAGTACTTC. This translates into CASSWREAETQYF.